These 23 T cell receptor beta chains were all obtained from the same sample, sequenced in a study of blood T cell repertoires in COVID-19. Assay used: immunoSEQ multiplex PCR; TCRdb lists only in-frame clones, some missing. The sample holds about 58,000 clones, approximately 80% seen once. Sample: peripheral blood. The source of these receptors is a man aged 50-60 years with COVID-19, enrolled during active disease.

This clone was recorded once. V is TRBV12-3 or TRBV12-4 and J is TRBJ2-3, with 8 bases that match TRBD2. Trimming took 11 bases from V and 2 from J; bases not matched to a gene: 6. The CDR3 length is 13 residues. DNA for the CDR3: TGTGCCGGAAATAGCGGGACCACAGATACGCAGTATTTT. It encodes CAGNSGTTDTQYF.

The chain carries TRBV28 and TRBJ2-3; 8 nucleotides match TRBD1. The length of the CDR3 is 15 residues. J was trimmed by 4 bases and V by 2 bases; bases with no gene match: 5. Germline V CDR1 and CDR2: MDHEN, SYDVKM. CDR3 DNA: TGTGCCAGCAGTTTAAAGGCAGGGGGCCCAGATACGCAGTATTTT. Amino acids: CASSLKAGGPDTQYF. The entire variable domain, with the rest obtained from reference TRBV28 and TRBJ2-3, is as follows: DVKVTQSSRYLVKRTGEKVFLECVQDMDHENMFWYRQDPGLGLRLIYFSYDVKMKEKGDIPEGYSVSREKKERFSLILESASTNQTSMYLCASSLKAGGPDTQYFGPGTRLTVL.

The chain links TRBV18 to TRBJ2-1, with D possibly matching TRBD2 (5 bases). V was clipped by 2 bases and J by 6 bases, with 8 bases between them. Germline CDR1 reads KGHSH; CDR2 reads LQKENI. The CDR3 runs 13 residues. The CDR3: CASSPRTVNEQFF. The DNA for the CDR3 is TGTGCCAGCTCACCAAGGACTGTCAATGAGCAGTTCTTC.

CDR3 region: CASSSLRSSGVYEQYF. DNA of the CDR3: TGTGCCAGCTCAAGCTTGAGGTCTAGCGGGGTTTACGAGCAGTACTTC. J is TRBJ2-7 and V is TRBV18; 9 nucleotides line up with TRBD2. CDR1 KGHSH and CDR2 LQKENI come from the germline V gene. V trimming: 5 bases; J trimming: 4 bases; junction bases outside the gene matches: 12. The CDR3 is made up of 16 amino acids.

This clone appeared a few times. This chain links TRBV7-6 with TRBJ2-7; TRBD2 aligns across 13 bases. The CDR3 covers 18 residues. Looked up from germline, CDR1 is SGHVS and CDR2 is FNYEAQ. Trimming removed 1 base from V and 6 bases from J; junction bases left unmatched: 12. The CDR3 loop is CASSLVLAGGPRQAEQYF. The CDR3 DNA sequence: TGTGCCAGCAGCTTAGTACTAGCGGGAGGGCCACGACAGGCCGAGCAGTACTTC. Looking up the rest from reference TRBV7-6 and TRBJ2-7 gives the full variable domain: GAGVSQSPRYKVTKRGQDVALRCDPISGHVSLYWYRQALGQGPEFLTYFNYEAQQDKSGLPNDRFSAERPEGSISTLTIQRTEQRDSAMYRCASSLVLAGGPRQAEQYFGPGTRLTVT.

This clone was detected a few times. The CDR3 protein is CAISGTSGLDNEQFF. The DNA for the CDR3 is TGTGCCATCAGTGGGACTAGCGGGTTGGACAATGAGCAGTTCTTC. The chain is built from TRBV10-3 and TRBJ2-1; 11 bases are a match to TRBD2. V was clipped by 4 bases and J by 5 bases; unmatched bases: 4. Germline loops: CDR1 ENHRY, CDR2 SYGVKD. CDR3 size: 15 residues.

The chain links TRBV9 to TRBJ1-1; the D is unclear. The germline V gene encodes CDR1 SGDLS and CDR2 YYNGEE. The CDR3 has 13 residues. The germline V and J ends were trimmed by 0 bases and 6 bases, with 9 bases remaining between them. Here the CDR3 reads CASSVVTAAEAFF. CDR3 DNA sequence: TGTGCCAGCAGCGTAGTCACGGCGGCTGAAGCTTTCTTT.

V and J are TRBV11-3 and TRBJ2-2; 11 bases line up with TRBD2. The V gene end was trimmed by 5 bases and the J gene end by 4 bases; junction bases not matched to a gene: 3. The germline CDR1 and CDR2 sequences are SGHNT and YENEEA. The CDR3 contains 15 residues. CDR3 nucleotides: TGTGCCAGCAGCGTGGGACTAGCGGTCACCGGGGAGCTGTTTTTT. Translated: CASSVGLAVTGELFF. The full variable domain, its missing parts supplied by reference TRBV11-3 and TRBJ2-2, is EAGVVQSPRYKIIEKKQPVAFWCNPISGHNTLYWYLQNLGQGPELLIRYENEEAVDDSQLPKDRFSAERLKGVDSTLKIQPAELGDSAVYLCASSVGLAVTGELFFGEGSRLTVL.

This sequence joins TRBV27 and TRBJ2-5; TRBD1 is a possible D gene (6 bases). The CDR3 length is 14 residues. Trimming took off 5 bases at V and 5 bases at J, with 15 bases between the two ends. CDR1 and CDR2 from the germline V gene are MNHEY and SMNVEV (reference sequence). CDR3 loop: CASSPTGIGETQYF. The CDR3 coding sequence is TGTGCCAGCAGTCCTACAGGGATAGGGGAGACCCAGTACTTC.

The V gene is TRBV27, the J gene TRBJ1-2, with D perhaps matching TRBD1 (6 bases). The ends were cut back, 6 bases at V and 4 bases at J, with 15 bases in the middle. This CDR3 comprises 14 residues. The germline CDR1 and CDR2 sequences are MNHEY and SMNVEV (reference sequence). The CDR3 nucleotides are TGTGCCAGCAGCCTAGGGGGTGAGGGCTATGGCTACACCTTC. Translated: CASSLGGEGYGYTF.

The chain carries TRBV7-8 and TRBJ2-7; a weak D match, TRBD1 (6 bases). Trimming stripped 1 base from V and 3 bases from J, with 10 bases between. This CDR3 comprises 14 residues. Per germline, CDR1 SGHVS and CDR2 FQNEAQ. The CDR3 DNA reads TGTGCCAGCAGCTTAGACTGGACAGACTACGAGCAGTACTTC. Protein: CASSLDWTDYEQYF.

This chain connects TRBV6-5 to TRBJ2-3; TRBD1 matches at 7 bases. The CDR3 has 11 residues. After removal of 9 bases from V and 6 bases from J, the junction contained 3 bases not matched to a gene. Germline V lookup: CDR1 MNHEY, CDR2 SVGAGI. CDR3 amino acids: CASQGEDTQYF. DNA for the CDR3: TGTGCCAGTCAGGGGGAGGATACGCAGTATTTT.

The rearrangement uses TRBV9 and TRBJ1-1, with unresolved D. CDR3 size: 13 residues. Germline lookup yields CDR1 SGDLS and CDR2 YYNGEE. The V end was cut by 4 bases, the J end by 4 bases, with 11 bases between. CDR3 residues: CASSPRGSTEAFF. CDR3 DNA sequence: TGTGCCAGCAGCCCGAGAGGGAGCACTGAAGCTTTCTTT.

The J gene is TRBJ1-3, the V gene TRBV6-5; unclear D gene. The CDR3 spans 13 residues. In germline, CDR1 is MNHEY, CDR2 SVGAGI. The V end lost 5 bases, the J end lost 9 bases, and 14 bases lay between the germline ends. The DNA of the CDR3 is TGTGCCAGCAGTCGCGGGTTCGAGGGCACCATATATTTT. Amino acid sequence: CASSRGFEGTIYF.

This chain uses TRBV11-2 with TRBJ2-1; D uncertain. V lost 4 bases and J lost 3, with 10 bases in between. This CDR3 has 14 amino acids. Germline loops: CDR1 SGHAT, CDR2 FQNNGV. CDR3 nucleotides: TGTGCCAGCAGCTACCTCGTAGACTACAATGAGCAGTTCTTC. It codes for CASSYLVDYNEQFF.

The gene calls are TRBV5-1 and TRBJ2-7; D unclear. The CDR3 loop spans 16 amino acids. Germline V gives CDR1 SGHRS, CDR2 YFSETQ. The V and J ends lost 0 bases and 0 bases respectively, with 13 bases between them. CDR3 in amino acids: CASSLVSGSLSYEQYF. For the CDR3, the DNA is TGCGCCAGCAGCTTGGTTTCGGGTTCCCTCTCCTACGAGCAGTACTTC.

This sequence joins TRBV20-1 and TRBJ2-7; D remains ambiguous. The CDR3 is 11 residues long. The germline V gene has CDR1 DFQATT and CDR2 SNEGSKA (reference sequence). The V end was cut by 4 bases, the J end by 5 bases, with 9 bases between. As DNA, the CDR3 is TGCAGTGCTATTCGAGGAAACGAGCAGTACTTC. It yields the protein CSAIRGNEQYF.

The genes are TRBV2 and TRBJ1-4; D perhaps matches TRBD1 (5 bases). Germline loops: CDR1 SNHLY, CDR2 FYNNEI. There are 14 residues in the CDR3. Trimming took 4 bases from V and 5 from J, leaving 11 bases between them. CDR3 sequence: CASSVAGLNEKLFF. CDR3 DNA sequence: TGTGCCAGCAGTGTGGCAGGGCTAAATGAAAAACTGTTTTTT.

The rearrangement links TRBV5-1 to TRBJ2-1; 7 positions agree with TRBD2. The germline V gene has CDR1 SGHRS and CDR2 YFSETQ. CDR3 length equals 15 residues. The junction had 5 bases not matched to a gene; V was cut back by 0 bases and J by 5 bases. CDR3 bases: TGCGCCAGCAGCTTGGAGGGTAGCGGGCACAATGAGCAGTTCTTC. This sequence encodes CASSLEGSGHNEQFF.

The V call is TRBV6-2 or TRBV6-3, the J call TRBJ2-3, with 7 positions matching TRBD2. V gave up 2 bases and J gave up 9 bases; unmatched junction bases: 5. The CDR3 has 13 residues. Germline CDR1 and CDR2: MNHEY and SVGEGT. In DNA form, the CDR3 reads TGTGCCAGCAGTTACGAACTAGCGAGCACGCAGTATTTT. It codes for CASSYELASTQYF.

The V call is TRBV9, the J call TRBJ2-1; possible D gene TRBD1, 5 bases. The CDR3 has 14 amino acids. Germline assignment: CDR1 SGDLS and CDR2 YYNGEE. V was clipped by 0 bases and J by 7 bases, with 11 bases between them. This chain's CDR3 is CASSVEAGWNEQFF. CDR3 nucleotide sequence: TGTGCCAGCAGCGTAGAGGCAGGGTGGAATGAGCAGTTCTTC.

The CDR3 loop reads CASSETAEFYEQYF. The CDR3 bases are TGTGCCAGCAGCGAAACAGCGGAGTTCTACGAGCAGTACTTC. The chain combines TRBV7-8 with TRBJ2-7; a weak D match, TRBD2 (5 bases). The V and J ends lost 5 bases and 3 bases respectively, with 14 bases between them. This CDR3 region has 14 residues. Germline values: CDR1 SGHVS, CDR2 FQNEAQ.

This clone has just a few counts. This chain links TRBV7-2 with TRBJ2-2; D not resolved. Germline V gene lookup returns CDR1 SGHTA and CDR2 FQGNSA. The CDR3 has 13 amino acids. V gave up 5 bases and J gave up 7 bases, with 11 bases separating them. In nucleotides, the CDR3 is TGTGCCAGCAGCCCAGGAAGGCGCGGGGAGCTGTTTTTT. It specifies CASSPGRRGELFF.